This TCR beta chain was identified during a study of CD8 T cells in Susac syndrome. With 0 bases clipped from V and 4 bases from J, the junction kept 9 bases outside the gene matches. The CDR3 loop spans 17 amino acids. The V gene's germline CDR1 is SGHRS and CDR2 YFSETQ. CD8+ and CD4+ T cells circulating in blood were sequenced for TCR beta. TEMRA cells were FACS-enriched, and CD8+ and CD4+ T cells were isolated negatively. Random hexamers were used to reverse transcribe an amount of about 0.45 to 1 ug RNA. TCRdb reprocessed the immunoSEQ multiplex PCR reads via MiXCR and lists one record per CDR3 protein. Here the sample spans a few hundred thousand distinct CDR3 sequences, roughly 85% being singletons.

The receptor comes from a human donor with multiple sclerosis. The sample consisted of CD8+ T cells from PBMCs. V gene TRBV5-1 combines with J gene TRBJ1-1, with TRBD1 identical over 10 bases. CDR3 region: CASSLGLLRDRGTEAFF. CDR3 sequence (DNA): TGCGCCAGCAGCTTGGGCTTACTCCGGGACAGGGGCACTGAAGCTTTCTTT.